This T cell receptor (beta chain) was found in a study of T cell repertoires in cytomegalovirus infection. Study summary: CMV epitopes that were recently identified and HLA-C-restricted were used alongside well-studied HLA-B-restricted ones. Public TCR beta signature analysis indicated the presence of both CMV infection and matching HLA type.

To note about this clonotype: Its antigen is not known.

The germline V gene has CDR1 SNHLY and CDR2 FYNNEI. V gave up 8 bases and J gave up 2 bases, with 12 bases separating them. The length of the CDR3 is 13 residues. TCRdb called the reads again in MiXCR, with one record for every CDR3 protein. The sample includes 300,000 to 400,000 distinct CDR3 sequences, about 27% of them seen just once. The chain links TRBV2 to TRBJ2-5; D is perhaps TRBD1 (5 bases). This specimen consisted of cultured PBMCs, obtained from culture after CMV antigen stimulation. This clonotype was sampled from a human donor in good health (CMV status not recorded). Some clones in this sample may be carry-over from other donors' samples. DNA of the CDR3: TGTGCCAGCTCCGAAACAGGTCAAGAGACCCAGTACTTC. Amino acids: CASSETGQETQYF.